This entry features one TCR beta chain sequence. As yet, its antigen is unknown. Germline V gives CDR1 SGHRS, CDR2 YFSETQ. This CDR3 region has 16 residues. V lost 4 bases, J lost 0 bases, and 4 bases stayed unmatched. The source of the sample is a study of CD8+ T cells in alopecia areata. Study conclusions and caveats: Greater clonality was observed in lesional scalp samples, especially alopecia totalis/universalis, versus normal scalp.

RNA extraction and reverse transcription yielded cDNA as sequencing template. TCRdb's table, derived via immunoSEQ multiplex PCR, lists solely in-frame clones and lacks some. The sample holds roughly 100,000 clones, roughly 53% seen once. This TCR derives from a human donor in good health. The chain employs TRBV5-1 and TRBJ2-6, with 7 bases aligning to TRBD2. Sequencing was done on a sample of CD4+ T cells sorted from blood. The CDR3 reads CASSGGGSSGANVLTF. The CDR3 region has the DNA TGCGCCAGCAGCGGTGGCGGGAGCTCTGGGGCCAACGTCCTGACTTTC.